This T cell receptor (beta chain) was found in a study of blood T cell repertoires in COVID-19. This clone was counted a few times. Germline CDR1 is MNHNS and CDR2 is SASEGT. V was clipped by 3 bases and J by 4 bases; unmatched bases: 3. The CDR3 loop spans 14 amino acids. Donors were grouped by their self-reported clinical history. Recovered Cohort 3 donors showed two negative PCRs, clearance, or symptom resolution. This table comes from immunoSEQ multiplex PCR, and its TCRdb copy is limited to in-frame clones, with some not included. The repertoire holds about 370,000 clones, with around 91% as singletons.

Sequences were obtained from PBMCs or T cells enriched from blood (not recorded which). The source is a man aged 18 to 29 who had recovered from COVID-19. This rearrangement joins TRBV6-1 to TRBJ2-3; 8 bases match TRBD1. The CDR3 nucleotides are TGTGCCAGCAGTGACAGGGGGCAGGCAGATACGCAGTATTTT. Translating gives CASSDRGQADTQYF.